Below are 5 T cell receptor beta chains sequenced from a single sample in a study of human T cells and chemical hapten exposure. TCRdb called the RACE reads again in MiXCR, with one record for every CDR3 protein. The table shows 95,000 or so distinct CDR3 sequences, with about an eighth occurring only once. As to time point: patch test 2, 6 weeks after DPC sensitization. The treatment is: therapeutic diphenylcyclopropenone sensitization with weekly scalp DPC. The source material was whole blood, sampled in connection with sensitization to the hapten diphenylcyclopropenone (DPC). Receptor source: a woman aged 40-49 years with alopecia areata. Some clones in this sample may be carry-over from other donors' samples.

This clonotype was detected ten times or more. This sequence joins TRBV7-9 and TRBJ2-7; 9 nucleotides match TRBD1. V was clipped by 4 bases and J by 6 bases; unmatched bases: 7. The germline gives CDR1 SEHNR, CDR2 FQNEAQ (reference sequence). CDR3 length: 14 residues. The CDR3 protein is CASSSGQGGIEQYF. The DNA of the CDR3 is TGTGCCAGCAGCTCGGGACAGGGAGGTATCGAGCAGTACTTC.

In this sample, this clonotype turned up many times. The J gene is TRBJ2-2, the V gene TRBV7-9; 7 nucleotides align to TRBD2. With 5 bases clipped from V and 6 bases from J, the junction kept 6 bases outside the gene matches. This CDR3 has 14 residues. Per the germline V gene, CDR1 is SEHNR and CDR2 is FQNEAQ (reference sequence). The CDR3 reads CASSPRLAAGELFF. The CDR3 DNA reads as TGTGCCAGCAGCCCACGACTAGCCGCCGGGGAGCTGTTTTTT.

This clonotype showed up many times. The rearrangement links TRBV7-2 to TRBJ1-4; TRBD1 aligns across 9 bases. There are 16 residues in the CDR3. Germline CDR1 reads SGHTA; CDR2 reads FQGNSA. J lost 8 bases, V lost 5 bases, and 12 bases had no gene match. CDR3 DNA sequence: TGTGCCAGCAGCCGCGACTTGGACAGGGGTGGGGAAAAACTGTTTTTT. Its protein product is CASSRDLDRGGEKLFF.

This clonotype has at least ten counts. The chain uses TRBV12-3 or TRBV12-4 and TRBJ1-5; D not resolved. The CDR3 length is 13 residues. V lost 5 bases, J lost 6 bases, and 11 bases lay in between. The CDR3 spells CASSQLLSQPQHF. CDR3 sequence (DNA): TGTGCCAGCAGTCAACTGCTTAGTCAGCCCCAGCATTTT.

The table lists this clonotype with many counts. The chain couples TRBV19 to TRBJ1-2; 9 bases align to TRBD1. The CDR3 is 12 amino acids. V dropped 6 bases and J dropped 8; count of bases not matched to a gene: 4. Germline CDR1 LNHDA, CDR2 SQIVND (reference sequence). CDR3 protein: CASRQTGGGYTF. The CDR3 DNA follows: TGTGCCAGTAGGCAAACAGGGGGCGGCTACACCTTC.